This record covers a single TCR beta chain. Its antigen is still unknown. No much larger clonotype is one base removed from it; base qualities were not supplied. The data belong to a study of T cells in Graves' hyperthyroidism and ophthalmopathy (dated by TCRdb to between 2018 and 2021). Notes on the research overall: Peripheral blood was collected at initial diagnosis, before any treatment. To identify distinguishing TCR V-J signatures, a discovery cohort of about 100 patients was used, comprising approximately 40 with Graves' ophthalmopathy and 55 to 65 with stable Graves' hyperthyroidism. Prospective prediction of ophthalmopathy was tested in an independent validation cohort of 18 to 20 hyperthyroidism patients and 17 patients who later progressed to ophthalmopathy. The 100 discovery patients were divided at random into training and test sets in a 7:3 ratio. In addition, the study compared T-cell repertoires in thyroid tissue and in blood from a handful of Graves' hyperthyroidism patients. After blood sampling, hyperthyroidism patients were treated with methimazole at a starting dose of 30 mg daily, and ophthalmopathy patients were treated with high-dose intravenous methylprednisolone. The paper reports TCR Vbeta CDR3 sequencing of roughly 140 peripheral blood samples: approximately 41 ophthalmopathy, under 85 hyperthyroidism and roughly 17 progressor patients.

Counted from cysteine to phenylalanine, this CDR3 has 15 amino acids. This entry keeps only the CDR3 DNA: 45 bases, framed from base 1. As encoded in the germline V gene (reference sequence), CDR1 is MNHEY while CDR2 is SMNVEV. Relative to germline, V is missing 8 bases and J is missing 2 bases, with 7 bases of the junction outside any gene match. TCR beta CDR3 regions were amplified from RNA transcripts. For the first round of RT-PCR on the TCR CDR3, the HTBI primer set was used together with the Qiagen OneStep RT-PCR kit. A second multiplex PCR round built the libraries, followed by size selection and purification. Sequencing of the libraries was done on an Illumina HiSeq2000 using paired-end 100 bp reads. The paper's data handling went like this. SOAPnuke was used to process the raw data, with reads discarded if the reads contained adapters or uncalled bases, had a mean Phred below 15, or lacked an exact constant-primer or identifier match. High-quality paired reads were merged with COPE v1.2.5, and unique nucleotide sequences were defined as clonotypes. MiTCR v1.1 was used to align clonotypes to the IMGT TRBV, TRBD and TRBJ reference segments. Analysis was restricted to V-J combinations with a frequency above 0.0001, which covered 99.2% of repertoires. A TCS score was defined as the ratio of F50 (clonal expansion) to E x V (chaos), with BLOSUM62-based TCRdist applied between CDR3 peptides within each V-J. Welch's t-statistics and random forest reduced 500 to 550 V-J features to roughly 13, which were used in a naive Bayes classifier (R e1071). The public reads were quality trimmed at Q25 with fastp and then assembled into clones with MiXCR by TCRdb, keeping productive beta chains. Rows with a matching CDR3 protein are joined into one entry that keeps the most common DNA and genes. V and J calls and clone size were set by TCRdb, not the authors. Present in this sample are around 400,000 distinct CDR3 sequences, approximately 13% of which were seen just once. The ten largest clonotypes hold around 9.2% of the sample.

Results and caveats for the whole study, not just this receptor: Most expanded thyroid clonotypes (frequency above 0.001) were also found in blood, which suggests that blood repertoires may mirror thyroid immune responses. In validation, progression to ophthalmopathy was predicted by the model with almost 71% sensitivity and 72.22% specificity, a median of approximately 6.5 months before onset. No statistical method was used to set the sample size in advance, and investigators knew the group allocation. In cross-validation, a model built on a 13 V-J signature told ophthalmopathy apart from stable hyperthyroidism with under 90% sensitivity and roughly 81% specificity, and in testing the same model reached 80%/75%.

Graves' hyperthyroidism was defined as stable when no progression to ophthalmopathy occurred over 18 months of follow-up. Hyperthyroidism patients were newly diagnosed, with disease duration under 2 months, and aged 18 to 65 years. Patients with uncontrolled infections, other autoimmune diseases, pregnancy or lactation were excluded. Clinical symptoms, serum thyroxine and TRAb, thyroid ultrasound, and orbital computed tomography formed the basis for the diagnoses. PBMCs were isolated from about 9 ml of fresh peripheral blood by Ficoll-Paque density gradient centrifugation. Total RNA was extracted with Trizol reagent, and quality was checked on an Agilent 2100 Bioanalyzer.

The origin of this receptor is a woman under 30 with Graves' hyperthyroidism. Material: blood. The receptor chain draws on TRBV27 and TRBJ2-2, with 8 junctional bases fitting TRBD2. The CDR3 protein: CASFGLAGNTGELFF. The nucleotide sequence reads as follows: TGTGCCAGCTTCGGACTAGCTGGAAACACCGGGGAGCTGTTTTTT.